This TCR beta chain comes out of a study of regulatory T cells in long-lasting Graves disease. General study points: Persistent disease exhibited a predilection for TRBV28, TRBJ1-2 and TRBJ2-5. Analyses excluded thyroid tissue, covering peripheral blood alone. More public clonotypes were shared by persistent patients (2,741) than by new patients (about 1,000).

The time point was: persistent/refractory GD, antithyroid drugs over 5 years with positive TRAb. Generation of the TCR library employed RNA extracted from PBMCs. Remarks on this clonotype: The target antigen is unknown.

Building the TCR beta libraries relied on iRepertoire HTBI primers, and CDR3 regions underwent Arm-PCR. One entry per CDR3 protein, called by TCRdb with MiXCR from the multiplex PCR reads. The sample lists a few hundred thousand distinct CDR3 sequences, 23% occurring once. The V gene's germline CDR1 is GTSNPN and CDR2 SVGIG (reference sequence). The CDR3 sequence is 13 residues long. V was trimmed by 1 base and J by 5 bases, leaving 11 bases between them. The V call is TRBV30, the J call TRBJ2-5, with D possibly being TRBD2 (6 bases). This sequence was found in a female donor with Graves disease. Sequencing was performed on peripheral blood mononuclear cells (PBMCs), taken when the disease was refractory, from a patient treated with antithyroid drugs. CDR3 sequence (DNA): TGTGCCTGGAGTGCGGCTAGCGTCGAGACCCAGTACTTC. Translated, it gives CAWSAASVETQYF. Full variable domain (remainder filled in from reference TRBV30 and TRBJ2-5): SQTIHQWPATLVQPVGSPLSLECTVEGTSNPNLYWYRQAAGRGLQLLFYSVGIGQISSEVPQNLSASRPQDRQFILSSKKLLLSDSGFYLCAWSAASVETQYFGPGTRLLVL.